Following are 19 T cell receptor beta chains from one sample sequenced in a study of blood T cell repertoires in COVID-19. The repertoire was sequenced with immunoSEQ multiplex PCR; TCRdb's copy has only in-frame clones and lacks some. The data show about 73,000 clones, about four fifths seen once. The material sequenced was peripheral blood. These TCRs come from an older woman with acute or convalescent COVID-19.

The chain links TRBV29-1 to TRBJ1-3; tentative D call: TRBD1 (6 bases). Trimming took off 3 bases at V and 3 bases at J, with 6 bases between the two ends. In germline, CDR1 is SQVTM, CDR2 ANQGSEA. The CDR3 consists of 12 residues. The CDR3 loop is CSVDRGGNTIYF. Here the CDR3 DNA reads TGCAGCGTTGACAGGGGTGGAAACACCATATATTTT.

CDR3 coding DNA: TGCGCCAGCCGACAGCAGACTGGAAACACCATATATTTT. Amino acid sequence: CASRQQTGNTIYF. This chain links TRBV5-1 with TRBJ1-3; D may be TRBD1 (5 bases). Germline V gives CDR1 SGHRS, CDR2 YFSETQ. Trimming cost V 7 bases and J 2 bases, with 10 bases left between them. This CDR3 region has 13 residues.

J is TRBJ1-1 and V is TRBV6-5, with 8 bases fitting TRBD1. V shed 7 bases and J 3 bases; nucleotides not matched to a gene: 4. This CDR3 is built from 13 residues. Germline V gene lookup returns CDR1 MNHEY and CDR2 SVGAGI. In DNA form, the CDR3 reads TGTGCCAGCAACAGGGGGATCGACACTGAAGCTTTCTTT. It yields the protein CASNRGIDTEAFF.

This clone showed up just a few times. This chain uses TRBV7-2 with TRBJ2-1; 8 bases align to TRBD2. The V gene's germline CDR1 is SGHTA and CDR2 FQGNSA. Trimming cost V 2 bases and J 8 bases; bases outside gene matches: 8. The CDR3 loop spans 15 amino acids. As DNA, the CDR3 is TGTGCCAGCAGCTTATTCAGCGGGGGCCCCGATGAGCAGTTCTTC. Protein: CASSLFSGGPDEQFF.

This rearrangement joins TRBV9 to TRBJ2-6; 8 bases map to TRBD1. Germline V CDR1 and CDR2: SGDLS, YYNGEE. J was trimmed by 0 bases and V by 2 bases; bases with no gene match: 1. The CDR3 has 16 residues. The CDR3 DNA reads TGTGCCAGCAGCGTTGACAGGGGCTCTGGGGCCAACGTCCTGACTTTC. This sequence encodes CASSVDRGSGANVLTF.

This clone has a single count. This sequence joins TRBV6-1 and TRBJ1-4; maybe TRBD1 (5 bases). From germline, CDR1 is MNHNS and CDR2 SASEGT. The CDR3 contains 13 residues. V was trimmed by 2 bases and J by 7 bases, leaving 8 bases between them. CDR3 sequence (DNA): TGTGCCAGCAGTGAAAGGAGGGGTGAAAAACTGTTTTTT. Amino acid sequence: CASSERRGEKLFF.

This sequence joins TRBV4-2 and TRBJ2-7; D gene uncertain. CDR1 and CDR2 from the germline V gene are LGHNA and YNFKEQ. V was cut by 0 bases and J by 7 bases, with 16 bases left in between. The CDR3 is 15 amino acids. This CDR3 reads CASSQEVASLREQYF. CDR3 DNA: TGTGCCAGCAGCCAAGAGGTGGCTAGTCTTCGGGAGCAGTACTTC.

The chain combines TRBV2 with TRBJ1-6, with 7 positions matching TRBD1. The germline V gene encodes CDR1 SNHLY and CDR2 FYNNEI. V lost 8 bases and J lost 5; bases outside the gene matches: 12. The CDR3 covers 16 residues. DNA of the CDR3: TGTGCCAGCCACCCCCTGTTAGGGACAGATAATTCACCCCTCCACTTT. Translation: CASHPLLGTDNSPLHF. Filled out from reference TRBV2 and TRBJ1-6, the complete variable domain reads EPEVTQTPSHQVTQMGQEVILRCVPISNHLYFYWYRQILGQKVEFLVSFYNNEISEKSEIFDDQFSVERPDGSNFTLKIRSTKLEDSAMYFCASHPLLGTDNSPLHFGNGTRLTVT.

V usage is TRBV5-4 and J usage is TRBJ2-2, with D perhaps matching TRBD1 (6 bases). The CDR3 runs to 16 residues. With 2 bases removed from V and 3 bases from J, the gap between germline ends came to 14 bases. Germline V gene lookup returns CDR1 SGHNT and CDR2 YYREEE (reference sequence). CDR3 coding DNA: TGTGCCAGCAGCTTTCAGGGGACGTTGGACACCGGGGAGCTGTTTTTT. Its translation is CASSFQGTLDTGELFF.

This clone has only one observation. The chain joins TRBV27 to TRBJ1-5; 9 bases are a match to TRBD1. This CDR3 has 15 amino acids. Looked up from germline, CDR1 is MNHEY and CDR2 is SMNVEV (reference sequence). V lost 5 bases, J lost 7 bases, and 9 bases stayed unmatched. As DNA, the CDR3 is TGTGCCAGCAGTAGGCAACAGGGGGCAGACCAGCCCCAGCATTTT. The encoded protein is CASSRQQGADQPQHF.

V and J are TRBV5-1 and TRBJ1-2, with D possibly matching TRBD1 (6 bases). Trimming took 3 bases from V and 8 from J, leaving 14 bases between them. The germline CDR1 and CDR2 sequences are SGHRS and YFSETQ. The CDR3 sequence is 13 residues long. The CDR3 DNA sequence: TGCGCCAGCAGCTGGCAGGGGATTGAGGGCTACACCTTC. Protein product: CASSWQGIEGYTF.

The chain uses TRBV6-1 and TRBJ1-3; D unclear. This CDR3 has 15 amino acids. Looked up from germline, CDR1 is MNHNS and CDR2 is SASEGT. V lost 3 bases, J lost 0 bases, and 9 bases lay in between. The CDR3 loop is CASSEGSYSGNTIYF. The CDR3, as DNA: TGTGCCAGCAGTGAGGGCAGTTACTCTGGAAACACCATATATTTT.

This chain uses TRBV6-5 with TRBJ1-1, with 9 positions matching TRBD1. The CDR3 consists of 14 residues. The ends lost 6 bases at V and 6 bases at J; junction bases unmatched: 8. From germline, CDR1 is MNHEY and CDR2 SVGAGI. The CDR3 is CASSNTGGRPEAFF. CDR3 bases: TGTGCCAGCAGCAATACAGGGGGCAGGCCTGAAGCTTTCTTT.

CDR3 DNA sequence: TGTGCCAGCAGCTTAGGGACAGTGCCCGCTGGAAACACCATATATTTT. This gives the protein CASSLGTVPAGNTIYF. The chain employs TRBV7-9 and TRBJ1-3, with a weak D call TRBD1 (6 bases). V was cut by 1 base and J by 2 bases, with 12 bases left in between. Per the germline V gene, CDR1 is SEHNR and CDR2 is FQNEAQ (reference sequence). This CDR3 has 16 residues.

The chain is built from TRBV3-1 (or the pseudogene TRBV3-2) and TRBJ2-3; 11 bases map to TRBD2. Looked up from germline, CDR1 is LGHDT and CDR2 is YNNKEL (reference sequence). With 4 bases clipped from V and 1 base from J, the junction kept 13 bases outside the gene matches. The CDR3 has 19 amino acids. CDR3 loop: CASSPYGSGGAGGTDTQYF. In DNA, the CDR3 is TGTGCCAGCAGCCCGTACGGTAGCGGGGGGGCCGGTGGCACAGATACGCAGTATTTT.

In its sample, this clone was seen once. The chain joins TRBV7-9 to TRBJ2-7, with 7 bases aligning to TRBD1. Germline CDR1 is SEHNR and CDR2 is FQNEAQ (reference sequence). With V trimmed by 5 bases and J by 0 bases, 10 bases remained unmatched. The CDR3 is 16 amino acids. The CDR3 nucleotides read TGTGCCAGCAGCCCACAGGGGCAGCCGAGCTCCTACGAGCAGTACTTC. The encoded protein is CASSPQGQPSSYEQYF. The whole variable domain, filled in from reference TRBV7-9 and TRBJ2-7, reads DTGVSQNPRHKITKRGQNVTFRCDPISEHNRLYWYRQTLGQGPEFLTYFQNEAQLEKSRLLSDRFSAERPKGSFSTLEIQRTEQGDSAMYLCASSPQGQPSSYEQYFGPGTRLTVT.

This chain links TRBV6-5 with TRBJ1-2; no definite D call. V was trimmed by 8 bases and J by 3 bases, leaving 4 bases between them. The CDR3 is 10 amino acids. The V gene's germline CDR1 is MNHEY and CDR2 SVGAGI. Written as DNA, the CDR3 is TGTGCCAGCTCGGACTATGGCTACACCTTC. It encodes CASSDYGYTF.

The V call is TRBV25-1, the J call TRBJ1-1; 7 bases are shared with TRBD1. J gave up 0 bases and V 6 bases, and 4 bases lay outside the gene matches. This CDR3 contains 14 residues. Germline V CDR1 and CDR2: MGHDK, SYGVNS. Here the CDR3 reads CASRTTGLNTEAFF. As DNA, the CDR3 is TGTGCCAGCAGGACGACAGGGCTGAACACTGAAGCTTTCTTT.

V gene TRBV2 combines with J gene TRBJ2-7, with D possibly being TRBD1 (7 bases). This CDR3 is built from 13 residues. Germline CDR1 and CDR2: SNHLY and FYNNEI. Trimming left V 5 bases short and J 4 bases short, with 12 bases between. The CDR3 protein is CASSRRGLYEQYF. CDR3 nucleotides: TGTGCCAGCAGTCGGAGGGGGCTTTACGAGCAGTACTTC.